Each of the 10 T cell receptor beta chains below was sequenced from the same sample in a study of CD8 T cells in Susac syndrome. Reverse transcription of 0.5 to 1 ug RNA used random hexamers. TCRdb used MiXCR to reprocess the immunoSEQ multiplex PCR reads, holding one entry per CDR3 protein. The sample contains under 200,000 distinct CDR3 sequences, 85% to 95% of which appear only once. Sequencing was performed on CD8+ T cells from PBMCs. The receptors were sampled from a human donor with multiple sclerosis.

The chain employs TRBV15 and TRBJ2-1; D ambiguous. V was shortened by 0 bases and J by 0 bases, with 9 bases between the two germline ends. Per the germline V gene, CDR1 is LNHNV and CDR2 is YYDKDF (reference sequence). The CDR3 is 16 amino acids. Here the CDR3 reads CATSRDLRSSYNEQFF. CDR3 coding DNA: TGTGCCACCAGCAGAGACCTCCGGAGCTCCTACAATGAGCAGTTCTTC.

This chain links TRBV19 with TRBJ2-7, with D perhaps given as TRBD1 or TRBD2 (5 bases each). CDR1 is LNHDA and CDR2 is SQIVND in the germline V gene (reference sequence). Trimming cost V 7 bases and J 0 bases, with 13 bases left between them. This CDR3 region has 14 residues. CDR3 region: CASKIGTGSYEQYF. The CDR3 nucleotides are TGTGCCAGTAAAATCGGGACCGGCTCCTACGAGCAGTACTTC.

This sequence joins TRBV2 and TRBJ1-5; D gene uncertain. Trimming stripped 6 bases from V and 7 bases from J, with 22 bases between. The CDR3 consists of 16 residues. In germline, CDR1 is SNHLY, CDR2 FYNNEI. CDR3 bases: TGTGCCAGCAGGAACCCCCTCCAAGGGTCCCTCCAGCCCCAGCATTTT. Translating gives CASRNPLQGSLQPQHF. The full variable domain, with the rest looked up from reference TRBV2 and TRBJ1-5, is EPEVTQTPSHQVTQMGQEVILRCVPISNHLYFYWYRQILGQKVEFLVSFYNNEISEKSEIFDDQFSVERPDGSNFTLKIRSTKLEDSAMYFCASRNPLQGSLQPQHFGDGTRLSIL.

J is TRBJ2-7 and V is TRBV2, with 11 bases that match TRBD2. V dropped 8 bases and J dropped 3; count of bases not matched to a gene: 6. CDR1 is SNHLY and CDR2 is FYNNEI in the germline V gene. CDR3 length: 14 residues. This CDR3 is CASLGTSGVYEQYF. The CDR3 DNA is TGTGCCAGCTTAGGGACTAGCGGAGTCTACGAGCAGTACTTC.

The chain's CDR3 is CASGGGDRGEIGYGYTF. CDR3 in DNA: TGTGCCAGCGGCGGTGGGGACAGGGGCGAGATAGGGTATGGCTACACCTTC. The chain joins TRBV25-1 to TRBJ1-2; TRBD1 matches at 10 bases. The germline gives CDR1 MGHDK, CDR2 SYGVNS. Trimming took 8 bases from V and 5 from J; bases not matched to a gene: 17. This CDR3 has 17 residues.

The genes are TRBV4-2 and TRBJ1-1, with D unclear. V was clipped by 1 base and J by 3 bases, with 12 bases between them. CDR3 length equals 15 residues. Per germline, CDR1 LGHNA and CDR2 YNFKEQ. The CDR3 protein is CASSQVGTWDTEAFF. The DNA of the CDR3 is TGTGCCAGCAGCCAAGTTGGAACCTGGGACACTGAAGCTTTCTTT.

This clonotype was detected only a few times. The rearrangement joins TRBV25-1 to TRBJ2-7, with TRBD2 as a possible D gene (5 bases). Trimming took off 3 bases at V and 2 bases at J, with 8 bases between the two ends. Germline CDR1 and CDR2: MGHDK and SYGVNS. The CDR3 contains 13 residues. The DNA of the CDR3 is TGTGCCAGCAGTGATCGGGGAGCCTACGAGCAGTACTTC. Amino acids: CASSDRGAYEQYF.

The chain joins TRBV7-9 to TRBJ2-7; 9 nucleotides line up with TRBD2. This CDR3 is built from 16 residues. Germline V gene sequence: CDR1 SEHNR, CDR2 FQNEAQ (reference sequence). V dropped 4 bases and J dropped 0; count of bases not matched to a gene: 7. As DNA, the CDR3 is TGTGCCAGCAGCTCAGGGACTAGCCAGAACTCCTACGAGCAGTACTTC. It encodes CASSSGTSQNSYEQYF.

The rearrangement joins TRBV20-1 to TRBJ1-2; D remains ambiguous. V dropped 3 bases and J dropped 8 bases, with 19 bases sitting between them. The CDR3 is made up of 14 amino acids. Germline V CDR1 and CDR2: DFQATT, SNEGSKA (reference sequence). CDR3 sequence reads: CSASKTGLFWGYTF. The DNA of the CDR3 is TGCAGTGCTAGCAAGACGGGGTTGTTTTGGGGCTACACCTTC.

The rearrangement joins TRBV19 to TRBJ2-1, with D tentatively TRBD2 (5 bases). Germline CDR1 LNHDA, CDR2 SQIVND (reference sequence). Trimming left V 3 bases short and J 0 bases short, with 9 bases between. The CDR3 length is 15 residues. CDR3 coding DNA: TGTGCCAGTAGTATTAGGAGGAGCTCCTACAATGAGCAGTTCTTC. This codes for CASSIRRSSYNEQFF. Complete variable domain (other parts from reference TRBV19 and TRBJ2-1): DGGITQSPKYLFRKEGQNVTLSCEQNLNHDAMYWYRQDPGQGLRLIYYSQIVNDFQKGDIAEGYSVSREKKESFPLTVTSAQKNPTAFYLCASSIRRSSYNEQFFGPGTRLTVL.